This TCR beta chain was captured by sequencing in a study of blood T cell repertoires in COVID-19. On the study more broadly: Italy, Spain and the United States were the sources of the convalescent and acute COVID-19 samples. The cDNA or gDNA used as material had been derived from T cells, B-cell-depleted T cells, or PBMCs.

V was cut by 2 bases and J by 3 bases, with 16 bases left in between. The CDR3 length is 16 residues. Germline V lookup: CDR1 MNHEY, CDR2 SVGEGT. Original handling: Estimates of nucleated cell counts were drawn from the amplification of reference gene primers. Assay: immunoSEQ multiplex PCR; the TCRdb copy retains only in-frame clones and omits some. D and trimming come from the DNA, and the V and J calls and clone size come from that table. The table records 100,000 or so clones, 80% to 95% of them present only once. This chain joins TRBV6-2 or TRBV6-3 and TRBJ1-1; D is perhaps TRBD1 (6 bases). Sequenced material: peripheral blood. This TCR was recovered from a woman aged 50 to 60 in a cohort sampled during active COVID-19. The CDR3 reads CASSYIFGRGYTEAFF. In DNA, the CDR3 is TGTGCCAGCAGTTACATTTTCGGCAGGGGATACACTGAAGCTTTCTTT.